Below are 12 T cell receptor beta chains sequenced from a single sample in a study of identical twins. MiXCR, run by TCRdb on the 5' RACE reads, gives a single entry per CDR3 protein. The data contain 500,000 to 700,000 distinct CDR3 sequences, less than 9% of them singletons. These same records also appear under a second study, on yellow fever vaccine responses in identical twins.

Sequencing used PBMCs. The receptor set was obtained from a woman under 30 in good health.

This clonotype was seen many times. The chain joins TRBV11-2 to TRBJ1-4; D gene ambiguous. Between the trimmed V and J ends, which lost 5 bases and 2 bases, there was a span of 12 bases. Germline V lookup: CDR1 SGHAT, CDR2 FQNNGV. The CDR3 runs 15 residues. CDR3 coding DNA: TGTGCCAGCAGCCTATCAGTCGCCACTAATGAAAAACTGTTTTTT. It specifies CASSLSVATNEKLFF.

V and J are TRBV6-1 and TRBJ2-4, with TRBD1 matching 7 bases. V was clipped by 7 bases and J by 8 bases; unmatched bases: 5. The CDR3 extends over 12 amino acids. Germline CDR1 MNHNS, CDR2 SASEGT. The CDR3 sequence: CASIGTVDIQYF. The CDR3 DNA reads TGTGCCAGCATCGGGACAGTAGACATTCAGTACTTC.

The rearrangement links TRBV20-1 to TRBJ2-6; 9 bases line up with TRBD1. The V gene's germline CDR1 is DFQATT and CDR2 SNEGSKA (reference sequence). Trimming took 3 bases from V and 1 from J; bases not matched to a gene: 10. The CDR3 loop spans 18 amino acids. CDR3 loop: CSASGVRDRDSGANVLTF. The CDR3 DNA is TGCAGTGCTAGTGGGGTTCGGGACAGGGATTCTGGGGCCAACGTCCTGACTTTC.

This clonotype was seen repeatedly, ten times or more. J is TRBJ2-3 and V is TRBV4-1; 7 bases agree with TRBD1. The CDR3 runs to 15 residues. CDR1 MGHRA and CDR2 YSYEKL come from the germline V gene. J was trimmed by 9 bases and V by 1 base; bases with no gene match: 10. The chain's CDR3 is CASSQGAGGSDTQYF. CDR3 bases: TGCGCCAGCAGCCAAGGGGCAGGGGGAAGCGACACGCAGTATTTT.

This chain joins TRBV5-1 and TRBJ2-5, with D possibly TRBD1 on 6 matching bases. Trimming removed 5 bases from V and 5 bases from J, with 16 bases in between. Germline V gene sequence: CDR1 SGHRS, CDR2 YFSETQ. This CDR3 is 14 amino acids long. The CDR3 DNA sequence: TGCGCCAGCAGTTCGCAGGGGAAGTGGGAGACCCAGTACTTC. This codes for CASSSQGKWETQYF.

The sample holds many counts of this clonotype. The chain joins TRBV12-3 or TRBV12-4 to TRBJ2-4; TRBD2 agrees at 7 bases. V lost 5 bases, J lost 0 bases, and 4 bases stayed unmatched. The CDR3 is 15 residues long. Here the CDR3 reads CASSAIAGAKNIQYF. The CDR3, as DNA: TGTGCCAGCAGTGCTATAGCGGGAGCCAAAAACATTCAGTACTTC.

In its sample, this clonotype was seen many times. The CDR3 DNA follows: TGCGCCAGCAGCAACACGGGGGACACCGGGGAGCTGTTTTTT. It encodes CASSNTGDTGELFF. The chain links TRBV5-1 to TRBJ2-2; the D gene is possibly TRBD2 (6 bases). The CDR3 loop spans 14 amino acids. Germline V lookup: CDR1 SGHRS, CDR2 YFSETQ. V was shortened by 4 bases and J by 3 bases, with 10 bases between the two germline ends.

In its sample, this clonotype was seen a few times. This rearrangement joins TRBV12-3 or TRBV12-4 to TRBJ2-3; 12 bases fit TRBD2. The CDR3 is made up of 20 amino acids. V gave up 9 bases and J gave up 0 bases; unmatched junction bases: 19. CDR3 nucleotide sequence: TGTGCCAGTACTAACGTGGGTGAGCTAGCGGGAGGGCTCAGCACAGATACGCAGTATTTT. This translates into CASTNVGELAGGLSTDTQYF.

The rearrangement links TRBV24-1 to TRBJ2-3; D is unclear. The germline V and J ends were trimmed by 4 bases and 8 bases, with 12 bases remaining between them. Germline values: CDR1 KGHDR, CDR2 SFDVKD. The CDR3 length is 13 residues. CDR3 residues: CATSDGPLGTQYF. CDR3 sequence (DNA): TGTGCCACCAGTGACGGGCCCCTTGGTACGCAGTATTTT.

This clonotype was observed a few times. V gene TRBV27 combines with J gene TRBJ1-6; the match to TRBD1 covers 7 bases. There are 17 residues in the CDR3. Germline CDR1 MNHEY, CDR2 SMNVEV (reference sequence). V shed 1 base, J shed 5 bases, and the junction held 8 bases outside the gene matches. CDR3 residues: CASSLYRTGENNSPLHF. In DNA form, the CDR3 reads TGTGCCAGCAGTTTATACCGGACAGGAGAAAATAATTCACCCCTCCACTTT.

The V call is TRBV7-2, the J call TRBJ1-4, with TRBD1 as a possible D gene (5 bases). The CDR3 runs 16 residues. V was pared by 5 bases and J by 7 bases, with 20 bases between. CDR1 is SGHTA, CDR2 FQGNSA, per germline. Here the CDR3 DNA reads TGTGCCAGCAGCCCGGGACGGCTAGCAACTGGTGAAAAACTGTTTTTT. It codes for CASSPGRLATGEKLFF.

In its sample, this clonotype was seen a few times. V usage is TRBV9 and J usage is TRBJ2-7; TRBD2 is a possible D gene (6 bases). Per the germline V gene, CDR1 is SGDLS and CDR2 is YYNGEE. Trimming removed 2 bases from V and 0 bases from J, with 9 bases in between. The CDR3 is 14 residues long. In DNA, the CDR3 is TGTGCCAGCAGCGTTGAGACTAGCTCCTACGAGCAGTACTTC. Encoded protein: CASSVETSSYEQYF.